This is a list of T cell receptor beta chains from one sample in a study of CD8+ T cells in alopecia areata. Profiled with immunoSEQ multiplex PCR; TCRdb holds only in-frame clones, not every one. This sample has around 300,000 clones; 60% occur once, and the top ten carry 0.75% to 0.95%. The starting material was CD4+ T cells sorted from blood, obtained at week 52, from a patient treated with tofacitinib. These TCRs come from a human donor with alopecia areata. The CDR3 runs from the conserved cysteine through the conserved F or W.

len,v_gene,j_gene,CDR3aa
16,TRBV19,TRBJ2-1,CASSNPSGGTYNEQFF
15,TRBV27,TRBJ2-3,CASSPEGGRADTQYF
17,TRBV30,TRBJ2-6,CASVSGQLHSGANVLTF
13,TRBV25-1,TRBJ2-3,CASSEMGTDTQYF
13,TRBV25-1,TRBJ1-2,CASSVQGFYGYTF
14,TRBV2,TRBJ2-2,CASKRGPNTGELFF
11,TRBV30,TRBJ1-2,CASTSGAGYTF
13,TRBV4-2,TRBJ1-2,CASSQGPVIPIFF
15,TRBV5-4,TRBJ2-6,CASSLGHSGANVLTF
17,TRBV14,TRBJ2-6,CASSLWAKGSGANVLTF
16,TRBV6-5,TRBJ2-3,CASSSAAGGRRNTQYF
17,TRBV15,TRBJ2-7,CATSRDSPQGAWYEQYF
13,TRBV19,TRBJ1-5,CASSDRGGQPQHF
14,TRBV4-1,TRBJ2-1,CASSPGLIYNEQFF
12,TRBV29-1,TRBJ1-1,CSADLVNTEAFF